The present TCR beta chain was sequenced within a study of tumor-infiltrating lymphocytes in primary liver carcinoma. The roughly 19-32 mg bulk tissue piece was not sorted before simultaneous RNA and DNA extraction. Surgeons treated the primary liver carcinoma of the patients by surgical resection. Sampling of every tumor involved five separate regions. These included the tumor centre. Over 80% of the cells in every tumor sample were viable tumor cells. The input was roughly 0.5 ug total RNA; TCR beta cDNA was made from it with a constant-region primer. Libraries covering TCR beta were generated through three nested multiplex PCR rounds (using a slightly modified ARM-PCR). It was with TRBV1-TRBV30 forward primers and a C-beta reverse primer that the first two PCR rounds were run, at about 9 cycles each. TCRdb re-analysed the multiplex PCR reads in MiXCR, keeping a single row per CDR3 protein. The sample comprises 150,000 to 200,000 distinct CDR3 sequences, approximately 86% of which are singletons, and 18% rests with the top ten.

Ten or more counts support this clonotype. The CDR3 covers 15 residues. Trimming took 4 bases from V and 1 from J; bases not matched to a gene: 7. The material sequenced was tumor tissue from primary liver carcinoma. This TCR derives from a man aged 35-49 years with primary liver carcinoma and hepatitis B virus infection. This chain joins TRBV12-3 or TRBV12-4 and TRBJ2-7; 7 positions match TRBD2. In DNA, the CDR3 is TGTGCCAGCAGTTCAGGCGGGAGTGAGTCCTACGAGCAGTACTTC. Translated: CASSSGGSESYEQYF.